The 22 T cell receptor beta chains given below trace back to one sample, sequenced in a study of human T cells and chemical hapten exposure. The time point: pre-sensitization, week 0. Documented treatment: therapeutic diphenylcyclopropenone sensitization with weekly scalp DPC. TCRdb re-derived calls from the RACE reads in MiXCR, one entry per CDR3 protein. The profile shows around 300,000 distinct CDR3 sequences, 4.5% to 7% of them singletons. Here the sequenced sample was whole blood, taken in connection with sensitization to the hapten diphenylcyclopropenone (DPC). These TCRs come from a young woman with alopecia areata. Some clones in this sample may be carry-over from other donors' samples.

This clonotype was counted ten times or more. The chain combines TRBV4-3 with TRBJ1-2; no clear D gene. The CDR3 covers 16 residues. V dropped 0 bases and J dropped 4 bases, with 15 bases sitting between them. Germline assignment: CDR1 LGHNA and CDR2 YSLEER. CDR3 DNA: TGCGCCAGCAGCCAAGATCCGGGAGGAGTCGTCTATGGCTACACCTTC. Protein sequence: CASSQDPGGVVYGYTF.

CDR3: CASSYDSGNTIYF. In DNA, the CDR3 is TGTGCCAGCAGCTATGACAGCGGAAACACCATATATTTT. The gene calls are TRBV3-1 and TRBJ1-3, with D perhaps matching TRBD1 (5 bases). The CDR3 runs to 13 residues. CDR1 is LGHDT and CDR2 is YNNKEL in the germline V gene (reference sequence). V was trimmed by 5 bases and J by 4 bases, leaving 9 bases between them.

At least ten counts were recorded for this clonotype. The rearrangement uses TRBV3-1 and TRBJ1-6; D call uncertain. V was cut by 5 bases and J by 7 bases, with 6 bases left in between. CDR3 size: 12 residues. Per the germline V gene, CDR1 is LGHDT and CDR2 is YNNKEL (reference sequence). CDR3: CASSLGNSPLHF. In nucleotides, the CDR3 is TGTGCCAGCAGCTTGGGGAATTCACCCCTCCACTTT.

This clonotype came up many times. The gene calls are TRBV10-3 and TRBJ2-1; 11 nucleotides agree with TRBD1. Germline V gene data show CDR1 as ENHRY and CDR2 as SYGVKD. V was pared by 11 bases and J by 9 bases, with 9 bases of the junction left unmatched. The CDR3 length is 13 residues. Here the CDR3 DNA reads TGTGCCTCAGGTGGGACAGGGGGAGGTGAGCAGTTCTTC. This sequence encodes CASGGTGGGEQFF.

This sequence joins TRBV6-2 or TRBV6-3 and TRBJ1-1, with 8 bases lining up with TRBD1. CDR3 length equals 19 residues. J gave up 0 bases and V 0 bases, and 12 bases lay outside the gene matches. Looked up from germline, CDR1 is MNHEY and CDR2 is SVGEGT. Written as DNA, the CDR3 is TGTGCCAGCAGTTACTCTCCGTGGGACAGGAAATCCATGAACACTGAAGCTTTCTTT. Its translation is CASSYSPWDRKSMNTEAFF.

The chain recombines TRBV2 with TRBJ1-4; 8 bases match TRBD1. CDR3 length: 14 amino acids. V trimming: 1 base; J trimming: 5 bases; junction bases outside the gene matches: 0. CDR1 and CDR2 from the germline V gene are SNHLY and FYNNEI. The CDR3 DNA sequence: TGTGCCAGCAGTGAAGGGACAGGGAATGAAAAACTGTTTTTT. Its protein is CASSEGTGNEKLFF. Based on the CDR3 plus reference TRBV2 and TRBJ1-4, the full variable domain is EPEVTQTPSHQVTQMGQEVILRCVPISNHLYFYWYRQILGQKVEFLVSFYNNEISEKSEIFDDQFSVERPDGSNFTLKIRSTKLEDSAMYFCASSEGTGNEKLFFGSGTQLSVL.

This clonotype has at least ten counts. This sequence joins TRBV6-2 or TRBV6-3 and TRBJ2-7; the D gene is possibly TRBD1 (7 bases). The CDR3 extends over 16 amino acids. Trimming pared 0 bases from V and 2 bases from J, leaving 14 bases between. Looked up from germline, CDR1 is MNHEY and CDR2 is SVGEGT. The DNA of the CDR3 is TGTGCCAGCAGTTACTCGAGAACAGGGGAGGCCTACGAGCAGTACTTC. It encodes CASSYSRTGEAYEQYF.

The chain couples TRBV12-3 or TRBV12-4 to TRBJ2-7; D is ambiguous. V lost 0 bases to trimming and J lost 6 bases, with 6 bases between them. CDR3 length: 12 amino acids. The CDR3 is CASSLAAGEQYF. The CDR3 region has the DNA TGTGCCAGCAGTTTAGCAGCTGGCGAGCAGTACTTC.

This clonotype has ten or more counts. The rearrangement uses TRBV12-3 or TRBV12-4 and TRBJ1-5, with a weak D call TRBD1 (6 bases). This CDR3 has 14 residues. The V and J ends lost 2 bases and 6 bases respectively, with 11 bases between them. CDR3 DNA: TGTGCCAGCAGTTTACAGGGGCTGGTTCAGCCCCAGCATTTT. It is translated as CASSLQGLVQPQHF.

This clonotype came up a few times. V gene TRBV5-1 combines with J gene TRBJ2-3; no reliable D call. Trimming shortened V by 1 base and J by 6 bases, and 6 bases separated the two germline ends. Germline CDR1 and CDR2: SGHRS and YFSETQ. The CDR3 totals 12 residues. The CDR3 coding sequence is TGCGCCAGCAGCTTGCACGAGGATACGCAGTATTTT. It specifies CASSLHEDTQYF.

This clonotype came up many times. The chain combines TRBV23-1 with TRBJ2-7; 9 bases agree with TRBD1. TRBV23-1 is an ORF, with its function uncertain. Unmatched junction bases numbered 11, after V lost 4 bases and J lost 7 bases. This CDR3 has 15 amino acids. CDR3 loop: CASSLRDRDVEEQYF. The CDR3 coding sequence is TGCGCCAGCAGTCTACGGGACAGGGATGTGGAGGAGCAGTACTTC.

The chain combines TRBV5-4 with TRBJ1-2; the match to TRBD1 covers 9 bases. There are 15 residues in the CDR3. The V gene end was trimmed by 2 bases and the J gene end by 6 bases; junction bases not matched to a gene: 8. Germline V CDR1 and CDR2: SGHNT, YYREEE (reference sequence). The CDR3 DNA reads TGTGCCAGCAGCTTAGGGGACAGGGACGTACATGGCTACACCTTC. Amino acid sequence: CASSLGDRDVHGYTF. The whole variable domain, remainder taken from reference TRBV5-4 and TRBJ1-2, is ETGVTQSPTHLIKTRGQQVTLRCSSQSGHNTVSWYQQALGQGPQFIFQYYREEENGRGNFPPRFSGLQFPNYSSELNVNALELDDSALYLCASSLGDRDVHGYTFGSGTRLTVV.

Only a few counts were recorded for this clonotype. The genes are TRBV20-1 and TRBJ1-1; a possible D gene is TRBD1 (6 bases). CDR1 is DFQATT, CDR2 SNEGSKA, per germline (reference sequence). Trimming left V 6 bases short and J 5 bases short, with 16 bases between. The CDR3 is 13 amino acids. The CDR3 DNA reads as TGCAGTGCAAATCAGGGGTTACCAACTGAAGCTTTCTTT. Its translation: CSANQGLPTEAFF.

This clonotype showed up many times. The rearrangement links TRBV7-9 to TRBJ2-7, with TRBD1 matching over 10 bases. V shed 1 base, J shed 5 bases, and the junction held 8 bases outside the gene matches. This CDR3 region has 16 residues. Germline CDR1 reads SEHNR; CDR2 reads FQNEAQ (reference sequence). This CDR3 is CASSLGATDRGDEQYF. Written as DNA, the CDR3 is TGTGCCAGCAGCTTAGGCGCCACGGACAGGGGGGACGAGCAGTACTTC.

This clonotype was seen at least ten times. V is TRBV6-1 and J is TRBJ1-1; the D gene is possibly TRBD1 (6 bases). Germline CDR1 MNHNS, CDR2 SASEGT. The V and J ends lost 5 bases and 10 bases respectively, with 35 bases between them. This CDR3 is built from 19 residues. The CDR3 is CASSRRRQAPLLSKMGAFF. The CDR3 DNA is TGTGCCAGCAGTCGACGACGACAGGCCCCGCTCTTGTCCAAGATGGGAGCTTTCTTT.

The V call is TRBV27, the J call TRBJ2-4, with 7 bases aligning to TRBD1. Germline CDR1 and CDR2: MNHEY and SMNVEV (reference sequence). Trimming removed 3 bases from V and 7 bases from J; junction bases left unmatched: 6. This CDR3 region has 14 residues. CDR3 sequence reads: CASSFIGDSNIQYF. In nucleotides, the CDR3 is TGTGCCAGCAGTTTTATCGGGGACAGCAACATTCAGTACTTC.

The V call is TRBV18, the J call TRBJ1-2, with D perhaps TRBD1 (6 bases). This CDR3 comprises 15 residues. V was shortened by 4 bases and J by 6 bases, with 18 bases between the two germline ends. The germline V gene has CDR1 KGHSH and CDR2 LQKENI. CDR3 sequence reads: CASSLDSSQLNGYTF. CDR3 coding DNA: TGTGCCAGCTCACTGGACAGTAGCCAGTTGAATGGCTACACCTTC.

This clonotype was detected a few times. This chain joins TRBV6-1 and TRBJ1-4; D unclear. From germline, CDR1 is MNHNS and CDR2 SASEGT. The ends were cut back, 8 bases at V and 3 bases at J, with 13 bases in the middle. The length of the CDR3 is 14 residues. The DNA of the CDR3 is TGTGCCAGCCGCTGGCGGGTAGCTAATGAAAAACTGTTTTTT. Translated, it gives CASRWRVANEKLFF.

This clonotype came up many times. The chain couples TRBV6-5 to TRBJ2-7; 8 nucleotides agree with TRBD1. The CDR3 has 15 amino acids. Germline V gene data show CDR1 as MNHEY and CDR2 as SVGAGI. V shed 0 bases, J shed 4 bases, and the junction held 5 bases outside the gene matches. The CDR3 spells CASSYSHRGEYEQYF. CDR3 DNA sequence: TGTGCCAGCAGTTACTCGCACAGGGGGGAATACGAGCAGTACTTC.

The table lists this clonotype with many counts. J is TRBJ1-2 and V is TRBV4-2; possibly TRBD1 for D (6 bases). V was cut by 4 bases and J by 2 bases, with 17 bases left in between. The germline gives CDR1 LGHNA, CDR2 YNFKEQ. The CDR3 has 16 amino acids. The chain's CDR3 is CASSPRHAGANYGYTF. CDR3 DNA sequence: TGTGCCAGCAGCCCACGTCATGCGGGGGCCAACTATGGCTACACCTTC.

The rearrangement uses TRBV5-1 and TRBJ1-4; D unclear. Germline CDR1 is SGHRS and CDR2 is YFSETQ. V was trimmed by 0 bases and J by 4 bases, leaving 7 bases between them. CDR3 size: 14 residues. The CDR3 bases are TGCGCCAGCAGCTTGGAGTCTGGTAATGAAAAACTGTTTTTT. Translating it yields CASSLESGNEKLFF.

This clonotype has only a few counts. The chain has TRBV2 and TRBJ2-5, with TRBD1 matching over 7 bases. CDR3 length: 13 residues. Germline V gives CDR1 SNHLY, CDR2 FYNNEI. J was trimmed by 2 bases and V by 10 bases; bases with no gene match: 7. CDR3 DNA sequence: TGTGCCATCTTAGGGGGCACGCAAGAGACCCAGTACTTC. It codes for CAILGGTQETQYF.